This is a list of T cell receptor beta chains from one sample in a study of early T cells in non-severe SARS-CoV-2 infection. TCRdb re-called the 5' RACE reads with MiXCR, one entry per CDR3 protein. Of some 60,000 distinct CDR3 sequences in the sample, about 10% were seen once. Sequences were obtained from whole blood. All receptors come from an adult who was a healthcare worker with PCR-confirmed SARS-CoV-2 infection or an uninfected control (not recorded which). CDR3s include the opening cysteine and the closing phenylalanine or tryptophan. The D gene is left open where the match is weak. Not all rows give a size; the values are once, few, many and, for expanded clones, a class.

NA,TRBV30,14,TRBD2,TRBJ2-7,TGTGCCTGGAGCTGGGCTAGCGGGAACTACGAGCAGTACTTC,CAWSWASGNYEQYF
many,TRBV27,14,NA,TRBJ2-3,TGTGCCAGCAGTGCCTCACATAGCACAGATACGCAGTATTTT,CASSASHSTDTQYF
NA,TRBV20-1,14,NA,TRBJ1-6,TGCAGTGCCCTCACGGGGGGGATTAGCTCACCCCTCCACTTT,CSALTGGISSPLHF
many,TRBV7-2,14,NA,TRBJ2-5,TGTGCCAGCAGCAGGCTGGAGGGCCGTCAGACCCAGTACTTC,CASSRLEGRQTQYF
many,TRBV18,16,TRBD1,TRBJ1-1,TGTGCCAGCTCACCCCGACAGGGGGCTGCGAACACTGAAGCTTTCTTT,CASSPRQGAANTEAFF
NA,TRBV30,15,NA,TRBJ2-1,TGTGCCTGGGATCCGGGGCAGAGCTCCTACAATGAGCAGTTCTTC,CAWDPGQSSYNEQFF
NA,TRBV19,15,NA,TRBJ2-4,TGTGCCAGTAGGCGACAGGTCGGCGGTCGGTCGATTCAGTACTTC,CASRRQVGGRSIQYF
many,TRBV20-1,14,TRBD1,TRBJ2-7,TGCAGTGCTGCTCAGGGGGCCCACTCCTACGAGCAGTACTTC,CSAAQGAHSYEQYF
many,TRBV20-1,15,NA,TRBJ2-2,TGCAGTGCTAGAGTACCAGGGGTGACCACCGGGGAGCTGTTTTTT,CSARVPGVTTGELFF
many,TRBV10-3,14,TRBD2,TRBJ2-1,TGTGCCACCGGGACTAGCGGGGTGAAGCATGAGCAGTTCTTC,CATGTSGVKHEQFF
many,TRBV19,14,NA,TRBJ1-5,TGTGCCAGTAGGAGTGGAGGGTCAAGGCAGCCCCAGCATTTT,CASRSGGSRQPQHF
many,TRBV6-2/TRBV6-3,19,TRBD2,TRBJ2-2,TGTGCCAGCAGTTACTCGTTCGGCTTCGGGACTACACGAACCGGGGAGCTGTTTTTT,CASSYSFGFGTTRTGELFF
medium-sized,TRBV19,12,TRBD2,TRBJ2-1,TGTGCCAGTAGTTGGCCTAGCGGAGAGCAGTTCTTC,CASSWPSGEQFF
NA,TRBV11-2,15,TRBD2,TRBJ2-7,TGTGCCAGCAGCTCCCAGGGCGGGAGCGTCCACGAGCAGTACTTC,CASSSQGGSVHEQYF
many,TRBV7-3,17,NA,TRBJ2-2,TGTGCCAGCAGCCCGTACCGACTAGAGGTGGGCACCGGGGAGCTGTTTTTT,CASSPYRLEVGTGELFF
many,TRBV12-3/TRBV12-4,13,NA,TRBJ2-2,TGTGCCAGCAGTTTGCAAGGAGGCGGGGAGCTGTTTTTT,CASSLQGGGELFF
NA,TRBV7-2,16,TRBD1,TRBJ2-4,TGTGCCAGCAGCTCTCGACAGGGGTTAGCCAAAAACATTCAGTACTTC,CASSSRQGLAKNIQYF
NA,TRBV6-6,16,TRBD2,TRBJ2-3,TGTGCCAGCAGTCGAGATAGCGGGGGGGACACAGATACGCAGTATTTT,CASSRDSGGDTDTQYF
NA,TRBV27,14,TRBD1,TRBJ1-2,TGTGCCAGCAGTCTCGACAGGGTAAACTATGGCTACACCTTC,CASSLDRVNYGYTF
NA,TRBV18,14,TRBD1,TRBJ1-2,TGTCCCAGCTCACCAGTACCAGGGGGTGAAGGCTACACCTTC,CPSSPVPGGEGYTF
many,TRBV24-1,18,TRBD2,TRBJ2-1,TGTGCCACCAGCCCAACAGGGTACGGGACTAGCGGGGGGAATGAGCAGTTCTTC,CATSPTGYGTSGGNEQFF
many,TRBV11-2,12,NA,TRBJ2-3,TGTGCCAGCAGCCCCCGGCAGGAGGCGCAGTATTTT,CASSPRQEAQYF
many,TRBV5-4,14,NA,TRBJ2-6,TGTGCCACCAGAGGGGACTCTGGGGCCAACGTCCTGACTTTC,CATRGDSGANVLTF
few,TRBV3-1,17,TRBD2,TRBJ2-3,TGTGCCAGCAGCCTATTAGCGGGCGCCGATAGCACAGATACGCAGTATTTT,CASSLLAGADSTDTQYF
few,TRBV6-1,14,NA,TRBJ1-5,TGTGCCAGCAGTGCACAGAATAGCAATCAGCCCCAGCATTTT,CASSAQNSNQPQHF
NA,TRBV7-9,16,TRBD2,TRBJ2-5,TGTGCCAGCAGCTTCCCACCCGCGGGAGGGCCGGAGACCCAGTACTTC,CASSFPPAGGPETQYF
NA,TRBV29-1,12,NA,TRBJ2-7,TGCAGCGTGGTTTCACGGAACTACGAGCAGTACTTC,CSVVSRNYEQYF
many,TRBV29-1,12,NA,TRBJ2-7,TGCAGCGTTGGTAAGGGTTCCCACGAGCAGTACTTC,CSVGKGSHEQYF
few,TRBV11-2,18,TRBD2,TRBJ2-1,TGTGCCAGCAGCTTAGCGGGTTATGGTGGGAGGGGTTACAATGAGCAGTTCTTC,CASSLAGYGGRGYNEQFF
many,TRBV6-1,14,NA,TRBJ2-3,TGTGCCAGCAGTGAATCTGCACGCACAGATACGCAGTATTTT,CASSESARTDTQYF
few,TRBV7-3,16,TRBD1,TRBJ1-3,TGTACCAGCAGCCGGACAGGGGGTCGATCTGGAAACACCATATATTTT,CTSSRTGGRSGNTIYF
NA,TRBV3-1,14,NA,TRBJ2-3,TGTGCCAGCAGCCAAGACGTGGGGGCAGATACGCAGTATTTT,CASSQDVGADTQYF
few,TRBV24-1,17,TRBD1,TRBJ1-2,TGTGCCACCAGTCTCTGGGACAGGGTGGATTCGGACTATGGCTACACCTTC,CATSLWDRVDSDYGYTF
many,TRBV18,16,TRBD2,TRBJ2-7,TGTGCCAGCTCACCTCCCACTAGCGACCCAGACAACGAGCAGTACTTC,CASSPPTSDPDNEQYF
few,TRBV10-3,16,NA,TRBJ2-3,TGTGCCATCAGTGAGGGACAAGCAGTTAGCACAGATACGCAGTATTTT,CAISEGQAVSTDTQYF
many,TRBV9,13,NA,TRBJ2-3,TGTGCCAGCAGCTCCCGACTAACAGATACGCAGTATTTT,CASSSRLTDTQYF
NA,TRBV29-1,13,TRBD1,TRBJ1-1,TGCAGCGTTGGGGAGGGGGCGAACACTGAAGCTTTCTTT,CSVGEGANTEAFF
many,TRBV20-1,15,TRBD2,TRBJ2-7,TGCAGTCCCCTGGATAGCGGGAGGGCCGATTACGAGCAGTACTTC,CSPLDSGRADYEQYF
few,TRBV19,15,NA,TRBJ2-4,TGTGCCAGTAGTCAGCTCGGGCGAGCCAAAAACATTCAGTACTTC,CASSQLGRAKNIQYF
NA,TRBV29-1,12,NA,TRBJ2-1,TGCAGCGCCGGGACTCCCGGGTTTAGGCAGTTCTTC,CSAGTPGFRQFF
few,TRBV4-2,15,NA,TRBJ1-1,TGTGCCAGCAGCCCCTGGACAGCAATGAACACTGAAGCTTTCTTT,CASSPWTAMNTEAFF
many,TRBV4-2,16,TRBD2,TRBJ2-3,TGTGCCAGCAGCCAAGGGGGGGGAGGGGGCACAGATACGCAGTATTTT,CASSQGGGGGTDTQYF
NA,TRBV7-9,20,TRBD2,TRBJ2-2,TGTGCCAGCAGCGAAAACCCGGGACTAGCGGGAGTAAAGAACACCGGGGAGCTGTTTTTT,CASSENPGLAGVKNTGELFF
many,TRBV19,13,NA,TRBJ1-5,TGTGCCAGTAGTATCCAAGTAACTCAGCCCCAGCATTTT,CASSIQVTQPQHF
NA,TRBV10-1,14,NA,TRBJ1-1,TGCGCCAGCAGCAGGACAGCCTCGAACACTGAAGCTTTCTTT,CASSRTASNTEAFF
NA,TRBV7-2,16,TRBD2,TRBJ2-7,TGTGCCAGCAGCCCTCCGCTATTAGGACTAGCTCCCAAGCAGTACTTC,CASSPPLLGLAPKQYF
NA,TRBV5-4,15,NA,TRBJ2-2,TGTGCCAGCAGCTCGGTGGGGGGGCCGACCGGGGAGCTGTTTTTT,CASSSVGGPTGELFF
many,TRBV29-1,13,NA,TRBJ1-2,TGCAGCGTTGAAGGGGGGATTAACTATGGCTACACCTTC,CSVEGGINYGYTF
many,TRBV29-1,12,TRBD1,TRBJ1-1,TGCAGCTCCACCGGGACAGGGGGCAGAGCTTTCTTT,CSSTGTGGRAFF
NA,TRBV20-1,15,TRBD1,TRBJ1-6,TGCAGTGCTACAACAGGGGGCTTTCAAGAGTCACCCCTCCACTTT,CSATTGGFQESPLHF
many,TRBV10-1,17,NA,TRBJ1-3,TGCGCCAGCAGCCCCGGATTATCGAGGGACTCCGGAAACACCATATATTTT,CASSPGLSRDSGNTIYF
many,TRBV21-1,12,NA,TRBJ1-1,TGTGCCAGCAGCAAACGATCTAGCGAAGCTTTCTTT,CASSKRSSEAFF
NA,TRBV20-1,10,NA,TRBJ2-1,TGCAGTGCCCTCGTCAATGAGCAGTTCTTC,CSALVNEQFF
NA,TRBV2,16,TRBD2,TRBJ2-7,TGTGCCAGCAACCTGGAGTCAGGGCAGCGGGGCTACGAGCAGTACTTC,CASNLESGQRGYEQYF
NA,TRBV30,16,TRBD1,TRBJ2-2,TGTGCCTGGAGTAGAGGGGACAGGGTTCTTGCCGGGGAGCTGTTTTTT,CAWSRGDRVLAGELFF
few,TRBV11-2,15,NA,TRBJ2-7,TGTGCCAGCAGCTCCTACCCCTACGATTCTTACGAGCAGTACTTC,CASSSYPYDSYEQYF
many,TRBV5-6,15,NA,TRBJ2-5,TGTGCCAGCAGCTTGGCCCCGGCCCCCCAAGAGACCCAGTACTTC,CASSLAPAPQETQYF
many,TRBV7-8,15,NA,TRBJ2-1,TGTGCCAGCAGCCCCCTCCGGACCTCAGGCAATGAGCAGTTCTTC,CASSPLRTSGNEQFF
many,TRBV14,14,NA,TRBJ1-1,TGTGCCAGCAGCACTACTCGGGATCTACCTGAAGCTTTCTTT,CASSTTRDLPEAFF
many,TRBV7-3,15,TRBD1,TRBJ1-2,TGTGCCAGCAGCTTCGGACAGGGGGATGCTGATGGCTACACCTTC,CASSFGQGDADGYTF